This entry lists 25 T cell receptor beta chains sequenced from one sample in a study of shared clonotypes between healthy human individuals. The data were produced by immunoSEQ multiplex PCR, yet TCRdb's version contains in-frame clones alone and is incomplete. The repertoire has hundreds of thousands of clones, roughly 96% of them found once; the top ten carry approximately 0.12%. Naive CD8 isolation took CD45RO-negative cells positively selected for CCR7 and excluded terminally differentiated effector memory CD45RA+ cells. The sequenced sample was naive CD8+ T cells sorted from blood. Every receptor here comes from a woman in her 30s in good health.

V is TRBV5-4 and J is TRBJ2-2, with TRBD2 matching over 8 bases. With V trimmed by 4 bases and J by 0 bases, 5 bases remained unmatched. CDR1 is SGHNT, CDR2 YYREEE, per germline (reference sequence). The CDR3 runs 16 residues. The CDR3 DNA reads as TGTGCCAGCAGCCCTCTAGCGGGCACGAACACCGGGGAGCTGTTTTTT. Translating it yields CASSPLAGTNTGELFF.

The rearrangement joins TRBV4-1 to TRBJ1-1; no firm D call. V lost 2 bases, J lost 0 bases, and 7 bases lay in between. CDR1 is MGHRA, CDR2 YSYEKL, per germline. The CDR3 contains 14 residues. The CDR3 protein is CASSQSQLNTEAFF. CDR3 coding DNA: TGCGCCAGCAGCCAAAGTCAGCTGAACACTGAAGCTTTCTTT.

The chain links TRBV30 to TRBJ2-5; D uncertain. Trimming took 3 bases from V and 0 from J, leaving 8 bases between them. The length of the CDR3 is 13 residues. The germline CDR1 and CDR2 sequences are GTSNPN and SVGIG (reference sequence). The CDR3 here is CAWRWGHQETQYF. The CDR3 bases are TGTGCCTGGAGGTGGGGTCACCAAGAGACCCAGTACTTC.

The chain recombines TRBV5-6 with TRBJ1-1; TRBD1 matches at 9 bases. This CDR3 has 14 residues. Germline CDR1 SGHDT, CDR2 YYEEEE. The V and J ends lost 3 bases and 4 bases, in that order; junction bases with no gene match: 4. The CDR3 region has the DNA TGTGCCAGCAGCTCCGGGACAGGGCTCACTGAAGCTTTCTTT. It translates to CASSSGTGLTEAFF. The whole variable domain, remainder taken from reference TRBV5-6 and TRBJ1-1, is DAGVTQSPTHLIKTRGQQVTLRCSPKSGHDTVSWYQQALGQGPQFIFQYYEEEERQRGNFPDRFSGHQFPNYSSELNVNALLLGDSALYLCASSSGTGLTEAFFGQGTRLTVV.

The gene calls are TRBV29-1 and TRBJ1-2; TRBD1 aligns across 7 bases. The germline V gene has CDR1 SQVTM and CDR2 ANQGSEA. Trimming cost V 7 bases and J 6 bases; bases outside gene matches: 14. CDR3 length equals 14 residues. CDR3 nucleotides: TGCAGCGCCGGCCTAATGGGACAGTTGGATGGCTACACCTTC. This sequence encodes CSAGLMGQLDGYTF.

The chain employs TRBV9 and TRBJ1-3; no clear D gene. Trimming cost V 0 bases and J 6 bases, with 13 bases left between them. Germline assignment: CDR1 SGDLS and CDR2 YYNGEE. The CDR3 runs to 15 residues. In nucleotides, the CDR3 is TGTGCCAGCAGCGTAGCAGGCGGATCAGTAAACACCATATATTTT. Translated, it gives CASSVAGGSVNTIYF.

The chain is built from TRBV14 and TRBJ2-7; D remains ambiguous. Trimming pared 3 bases from V and 4 bases from J, leaving 7 bases between. This CDR3 has 12 amino acids. Germline assignment: CDR1 SGHDN and CDR2 FVKESK. The CDR3 here is CASSQIGYEQYF. The DNA for the CDR3 is TGTGCCAGCAGCCAGATAGGGTACGAGCAGTACTTC.

This chain connects TRBV28 to TRBJ1-2; 8 bases line up with TRBD1. Trimming at V came to 5 bases and at J to 4 bases, leaving 18 bases not matched to a gene. This CDR3 is 18 amino acids long. CDR1 MDHEN and CDR2 SYDVKM come from the germline V gene. CDR3 DNA: TGTGCCAGCAGTACCTACAGGGGGGGTTGGGCAGATGTCTATGGCTACACCTTC. Protein sequence: CASSTYRGGWADVYGYTF.

The chain recombines TRBV2 with TRBJ1-3; unclear D gene. Trimming shortened V by 8 bases and J by 4 bases, and 12 bases separated the two germline ends. This CDR3 comprises 13 residues. Germline V gives CDR1 SNHLY, CDR2 FYNNEI. The CDR3 reads CASLRAGGNTIYF. CDR3 bases: TGTGCCAGCCTCCGAGCGGGAGGAAACACCATATATTTT.

This clone was counted a few times. The rearrangement uses TRBV28 and TRBJ1-4, with no clear D. This CDR3 is 14 amino acids long. Trimming cost V 4 bases and J 4 bases, with 10 bases left between them. Germline V gene data show CDR1 as MDHEN and CDR2 as SYDVKM. The CDR3 sequence: CASSSTGVNEKLFF. CDR3 bases: TGTGCCAGCAGTTCTACGGGAGTTAATGAAAAACTGTTTTTT.

The J gene is TRBJ2-7, the V gene TRBV7-8; D is uncertain. This CDR3 is built from 17 residues. Germline values: CDR1 SGHVS, CDR2 FQNEAQ. V lost 0 bases and J 2 bases, leaving 17 bases between the germline ends. DNA of the CDR3: TGTGCCAGCAGCTTAGCGAGCAAGGTTCCCTTTCCCTACGAGCAGTACTTC. This codes for CASSLASKVPFPYEQYF. Full variable domain (outside the CDR3, taken from reference TRBV7-8 and TRBJ2-7): GAGVSQSPRYKVAKRGQDVALRCDPISGHVSLFWYQQALGQGPEFLTYFQNEAQLDKSGLPSDRFFAERPEGSVSTLKIQRTQQEDSAVYLCASSLASKVPFPYEQYFGPGTRLTVT.

The chain links TRBV7-6 to TRBJ2-3, with 12 bases fitting TRBD2. This CDR3 spans 18 amino acids. CDR1 is SGHVS, CDR2 FNYEAQ, per germline. The V and J ends lost 5 bases and 0 bases, in that order; junction bases with no gene match: 9. The CDR3 DNA is TGTGCCAGCAGCCGTAGGGCGCTAGCGGGAGGGAGCACAGATACGCAGTATTTT. Its protein product is CASSRRALAGGSTDTQYF. Complete variable domain (other parts from reference TRBV7-6 and TRBJ2-3): GAGVSQSPRYKVTKRGQDVALRCDPISGHVSLYWYRQALGQGPEFLTYFNYEAQQDKSGLPNDRFSAERPEGSISTLTIQRTEQRDSAMYRCASSRRALAGGSTDTQYFGPGTRLTVL.

The chain is built from TRBV7-2 and TRBJ2-7; D remains ambiguous. The germline CDR1 and CDR2 sequences are SGHTA and FQGNSA. The CDR3 extends over 15 amino acids. V was cut by 5 bases and J by 0 bases, with 14 bases left in between. The CDR3 loop reads CASSQELVSSYEQYF. Written as DNA, the CDR3 is TGTGCCAGCAGCCAAGAGTTGGTTAGCTCCTACGAGCAGTACTTC.

V usage is TRBV28 and J usage is TRBJ1-5; D gene unclear. Germline lookup yields CDR1 MDHEN and CDR2 SYDVKM. V shed 6 bases and J shed 2 bases, with 14 bases lying between them. The CDR3 consists of 15 residues. The CDR3 reads CASSVFISGNQPQHF. CDR3 nucleotide sequence: TGTGCCAGCAGCGTCTTTATTTCAGGCAATCAGCCCCAGCATTTT. The variable domain in full, completed from reference TRBV28 and TRBJ1-5, reads DVKVTQSSRYLVKRTGEKVFLECVQDMDHENMFWYRQDPGLGLRLIYFSYDVKMKEKGDIPEGYSVSREKKERFSLILESASTNQTSMYLCASSVFISGNQPQHFGDGTRLSIL.

The chain couples TRBV28 to TRBJ1-2; no reliable D call. With 6 bases removed from V and 2 bases from J, the gap between germline ends came to 7 bases. CDR1 is MDHEN, CDR2 SYDVKM, per germline. This CDR3 is 12 amino acids long. The CDR3 spells CASSGINYGYTF. CDR3 nucleotide sequence: TGTGCCAGCAGCGGAATCAACTATGGCTACACCTTC.

This chain uses TRBV6-5 with TRBJ2-7, with TRBD2 identical over 8 bases. Germline trimming cut 6 bases from V and 3 bases from J; bases unmatched to any gene: 4. Germline values: CDR1 MNHEY, CDR2 SVGAGI. The CDR3 is 13 residues long. The CDR3 protein is CASRARGGYEQYF. Written as DNA, the CDR3 is TGTGCCAGCAGGGCCCGGGGGGGCTACGAGCAGTACTTC.

The genes are TRBV7-6 and TRBJ1-3; D might be TRBD1 (5 bases). CDR1 is SGHVS, CDR2 FNYEAQ, per germline. Trimming removed 5 bases at V and 1 base at J, with 12 bases between. The CDR3 has 15 amino acids. The CDR3: CASSVPTDSGNTIYF. The CDR3 nucleotides read TGTGCCAGCAGCGTTCCGACAGATTCTGGAAACACCATATATTTT. The whole variable domain, filled in from reference TRBV7-6 and TRBJ1-3, reads GAGVSQSPRYKVTKRGQDVALRCDPISGHVSLYWYRQALGQGPEFLTYFNYEAQQDKSGLPNDRFSAERPEGSISTLTIQRTEQRDSAMYRCASSVPTDSGNTIYFGEGSWLTVV.

This clone was recorded only once. The J gene is TRBJ2-3, the V gene TRBV28; a weak D match, TRBD1 (6 bases). V lost 3 bases and J 2 bases, leaving 18 bases between the germline ends. The germline V gene encodes CDR1 MDHEN and CDR2 SYDVKM. CDR3 length: 17 residues. The CDR3 sequence is CASSFLRTDSFTDTQYF. The CDR3 DNA sequence: TGTGCCAGCAGTTTTCTCCGGACAGACTCATTCACAGATACGCAGTATTTT. Full variable domain (missing parts from reference TRBV28 and TRBJ2-3): DVKVTQSSRYLVKRTGEKVFLECVQDMDHENMFWYRQDPGLGLRLIYFSYDVKMKEKGDIPEGYSVSREKKERFSLILESASTNQTSMYLCASSFLRTDSFTDTQYFGPGTRLTVL.

The chain joins TRBV2 to TRBJ2-7, with D hard to call. The V end was cut by 0 bases, the J end by 7 bases, with 16 bases between. CDR1 is SNHLY, CDR2 FYNNEI, per germline. This CDR3 contains 15 residues. The CDR3 loop reads CASSEAGIGSAEQYF. In DNA form, the CDR3 reads TGTGCCAGCAGTGAAGCGGGGATCGGCTCGGCAGAGCAGTACTTC.

The chain employs TRBV6-1 and TRBJ2-7; 9 bases are shared with TRBD2. Germline lookup yields CDR1 MNHNS and CDR2 SASEGT. The V gene end was trimmed by 0 bases and the J gene end by 5 bases; junction bases not matched to a gene: 11. This CDR3 contains 17 residues. CDR3 in amino acids: CASSEAVLAGFPDEQYF. For the CDR3, the DNA is TGTGCCAGCAGTGAAGCGGTACTAGCGGGCTTCCCCGACGAGCAGTACTTC.

The chain recombines TRBV5-4 with TRBJ2-7; TRBD1 aligns across 7 bases. J lost 3 bases, V lost 2 bases, and 5 bases had no gene match. The CDR3 runs to 14 residues. The germline V gene has CDR1 SGHNT and CDR2 YYREEE (reference sequence). CDR3 nucleotides: TGTGCCAGCAGCTTAGGGACAGCTCACTACGAGCAGTACTTC. The encoded protein is CASSLGTAHYEQYF.

The V gene is TRBV7-9, the J gene TRBJ2-7; D gene ambiguous. The CDR3 sequence is 12 residues long. V dropped 3 bases and J dropped 3 bases, with 6 bases sitting between them. In germline, CDR1 is SEHNR, CDR2 FQNEAQ (reference sequence). The CDR3 region has the DNA TGTGCCAGCAGCTTTGACCGCTACGAGCAGTACTTC. Amino acid sequence: CASSFDRYEQYF.

J is TRBJ2-1 and V is TRBV7-8; 8 bases agree with TRBD2. Germline CDR1 is SGHVS and CDR2 is FQNEAQ. CDR3 length: 15 residues. J lost 4 bases, V lost 6 bases, and 8 bases had no gene match. CDR3 DNA sequence: TGTGCCAGCAGGGACACTAGCGGCCTTTACAATGAGCAGTTCTTC. Translated: CASRDTSGLYNEQFF.

With regard to this clone: Other DNA variants within this sample encode the same CDR3. This chain connects TRBV28 to TRBJ2-7, with a tentative D call TRBD1 (5 bases). CDR3 size: 13 residues. Trimming removed 2 bases from V and 2 bases from J, with 7 bases in between. Germline assignment: CDR1 MDHEN and CDR2 SYDVKM. The CDR3 DNA follows: TGTGCCAGCAGTTTAAGGACACCCTACGAGCAGTACTTC. Its translation: CASSLRTPYEQYF.

The chain employs TRBV4-1 and TRBJ2-1, with 8 bases lining up with TRBD2. This CDR3 comprises 19 residues. CDR1 MGHRA and CDR2 YSYEKL come from the germline V gene. V trimming: 4 bases; J trimming: 8 bases; junction bases outside the gene matches: 22. Here the CDR3 reads CASSLLTKLAGGVVDEQFF. In DNA form, the CDR3 reads TGCGCCAGCAGCCTCCTTACGAAGTTGGCGGGAGGTGTTGTGGATGAGCAGTTCTTC.